The present entry profiles one T cell receptor beta chain with its context. This clonotype was picked up one time. Its antigen specificity is not known. No qualities accompany the bases; no much larger clone lies one base away. A single read is weak support. This entry belongs to a study of T cell repertoires in aging, cancer and after chemotherapy (dated by TCRdb to between 2018 and 2021). About the investigation overall: Donors spanned six age groups from 30 or younger to 70 or older, with at least three individuals per group. Peripheral blood TCR beta repertoires from healthy donors and cancer patients were profiled to examine immunoaging and T cell reconstitution after chemotherapy. In total, the full dataset held millions of TCR reads. Healthy donor control TCR repertoires were recorded over several months to years and showed clear clonal overlap across re-sampling. Alongside 95 healthy donors serving as a reference group, the cohort included roughly 220 cancer patients, of whom more than 90 had hematological cancers and 120 to 130 had solid cancers.

Via the germline V gene, CDR1 is MNHEY and CDR2 SVGAGI. The CDR3 sequence holds 14 residues, the cysteine and phenylalanine included. The kept DNA is CDR3 alone, 42 bases in frame from the first base. V lost 0 bases and J lost 5 bases; the stretch between them is 7 bases long. TCR beta rearrangements were amplified from genomic DNA isolated from peripheral blood, not from sorted cells or RNA. Using a mixed TRB-A/B primer pool, multiplex touch-down PCR amplified rearranged TRB sequences covering the V, D and J segments. Two consecutive PCR reactions with Phusion HS II polymerase added Illumina adapters and sample indices to the amplicons. Amplicons were gel-purified with the NucleoSpin Gel and PCR Clean-up kit, then checked with Qubit and an Agilent 2100 Bioanalyzer. Sequencing of the libraries was done on an Illumina MiSeq with paired-end, single-indexed 600-cycle runs. The authors' pipeline ran thus. MiXCR versions 2.12 and 3.0.5 were used to process TRB sequences. Each unique CDR3 nucleotide sequence counted as one clone, and only productive sequences with at least two reads were retained. The repertoire metrics were Shannon diversity, evenness, clonality (defined as one minus evenness), and alpha-parameterized diversity profiles covering alpha 0 to 5. The IGoR algorithm was used to compute generation probabilities of clones in paired pre- and post-chemotherapy samples. In TCRdb, the public reads were trimmed at Q25 with fastp and aligned with MiXCR, with productive beta chains retained. Rows with a matching CDR3 protein are joined into one entry that keeps the most common DNA and genes. TCRdb's processing, not the authors' own work, is the source of the V and J calls. Present in this sample are about 8,700 distinct CDR3 sequences, roughly 53% of which were seen just once. The top ten clonotypes cover around 20% of the sample.

Beyond this particular receptor, the publication reports: Untreated patients with hematological or solid cancers showed significantly lower blood TCR diversity and higher clonality than age-matched healthy donors. In both cancer cohorts, the median generation probability rose over the chemotherapy interval, which suggests that the repertoire was reconstituted through rebound thymic output. In healthy donors, the decline in TCR diversity with age was mainly explained by loss of richness, whereas in cancer patients loss of evenness was also found to contribute. According to the authors, the repertoire data do not permit conclusions about immunological memory after chemotherapy.

This clonotype was sampled from a human donor in good health. The sequenced sample consisted of blood. The chain is made from TRBV6-5 and TRBJ1-4; the D segment cannot be called with confidence. This receptor has the CDR3 CASSYSSANEKLFF. The nucleotide sequence reads as follows: TGTGCCAGCAGTTACTCGTCAGCAAATGAAAAACTGTTTTTT.